This T cell receptor (beta chain) was identified during a study of pediatric ulcerative colitis. Study results and caveats: Acute severe colitis showed lower rectal diversity from clonal expansions. Compared with controls, ulcerative colitis showed greater blood-rectum clone sharing.

Some clones are missing from TCRdb's copy, which holds only in-frame ones; the method was immunoSEQ multiplex PCR. The repertoire holds approximately 30,000 clones, roughly four fifths seen once, with 4% to 5.5% in the top ten. Details on this clone: Its antigen is as yet unknown.

Ulcerative colitis patients received no immunosuppressive medication before the diagnostic colonoscopy. The ends were cut back, 0 bases at V and 5 bases at J, with 7 bases in the middle. Germline V gives CDR1 SEHNR, CDR2 FQNEAQ (reference sequence). This CDR3 contains 13 residues. The material sequenced was blood. This sequence originates from a boy between 5 and 17 years old with severe ulcerative colitis. The V and J genes are TRBV7-9 and TRBJ1-1; perhaps TRBD1 as D (5 bases). In nucleotides, the CDR3 is TGTGCCAGCAGCTTAGCCAGGGCTACTGAAGCTTTCTTT. It translates to CASSLARATEAFF.